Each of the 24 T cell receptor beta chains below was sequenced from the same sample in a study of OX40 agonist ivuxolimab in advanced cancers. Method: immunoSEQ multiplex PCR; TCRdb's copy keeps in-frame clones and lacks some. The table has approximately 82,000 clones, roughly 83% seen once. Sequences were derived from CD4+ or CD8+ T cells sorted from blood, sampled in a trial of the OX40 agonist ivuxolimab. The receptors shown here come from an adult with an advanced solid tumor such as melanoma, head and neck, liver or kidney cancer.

The CDR3 bases are TGTGCCTGGAGGGGACATAACGATCCCTACGAGCAGTACTTC. Translated, it gives CAWRGHNDPYEQYF. V gene TRBV30 combines with J gene TRBJ2-5, with TRBD1 as a possible D gene (6 bases). The J call is doubtful: the DNA matches TRBJ2-7 better. The germline V gene has CDR1 GTSNPN and CDR2 SVGIG (reference sequence). The CDR3 length is 14 residues.

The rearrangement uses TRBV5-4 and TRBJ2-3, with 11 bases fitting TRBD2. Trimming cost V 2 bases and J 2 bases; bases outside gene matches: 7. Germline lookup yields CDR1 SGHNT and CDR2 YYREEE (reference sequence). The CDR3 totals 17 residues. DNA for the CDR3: TGTGCCAGCAGCTTAAGGTTAGCGGGGGGGGCCACAGATACGCAGTATTTT. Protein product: CASSLRLAGGATDTQYF.

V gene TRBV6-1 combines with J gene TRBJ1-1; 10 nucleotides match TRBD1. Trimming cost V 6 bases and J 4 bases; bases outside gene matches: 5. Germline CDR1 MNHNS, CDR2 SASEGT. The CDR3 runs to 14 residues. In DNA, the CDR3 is TGTGCCAGCAGCTCGGACAGGGGGTTCACTGAAGCTTTCTTT. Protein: CASSSDRGFTEAFF.

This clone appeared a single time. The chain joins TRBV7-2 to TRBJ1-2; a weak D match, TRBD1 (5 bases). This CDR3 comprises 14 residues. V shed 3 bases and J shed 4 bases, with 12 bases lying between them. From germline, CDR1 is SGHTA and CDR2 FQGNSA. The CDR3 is CASSLGETSYGYTF. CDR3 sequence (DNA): TGTGCCAGCAGCTTGGGGGAGACCTCCTATGGCTACACCTTC.

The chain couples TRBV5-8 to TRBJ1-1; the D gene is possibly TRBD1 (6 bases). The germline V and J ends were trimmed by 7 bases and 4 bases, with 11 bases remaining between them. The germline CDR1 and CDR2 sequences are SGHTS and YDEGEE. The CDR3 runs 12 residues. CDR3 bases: TGTGCCAGCCACAGGGAGGCCACTGAAGCTTTCTTT. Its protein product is CASHREATEAFF.

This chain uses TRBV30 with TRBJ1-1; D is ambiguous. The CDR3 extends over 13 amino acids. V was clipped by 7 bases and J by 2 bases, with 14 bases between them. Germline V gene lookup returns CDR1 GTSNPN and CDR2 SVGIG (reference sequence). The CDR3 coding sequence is TGTGCCTTGGCCGTTGGGAGTAACACTGAAGCTTTCTTT. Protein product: CALAVGSNTEAFF.

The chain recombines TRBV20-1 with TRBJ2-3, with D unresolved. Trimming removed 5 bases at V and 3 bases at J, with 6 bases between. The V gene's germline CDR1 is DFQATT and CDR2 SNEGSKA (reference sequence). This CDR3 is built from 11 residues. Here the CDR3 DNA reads TGCAGTGCTCTCCGAACAGATACGCAGTATTTT. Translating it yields CSALRTDTQYF.

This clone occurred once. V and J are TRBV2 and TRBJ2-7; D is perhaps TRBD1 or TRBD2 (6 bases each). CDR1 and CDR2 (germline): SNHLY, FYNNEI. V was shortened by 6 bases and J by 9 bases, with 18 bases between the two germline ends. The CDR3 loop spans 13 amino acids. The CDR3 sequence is CASRAPPGGGQYF. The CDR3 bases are TGTGCCAGCAGAGCCCCCCCCGGGGGCGGGCAGTACTTC.

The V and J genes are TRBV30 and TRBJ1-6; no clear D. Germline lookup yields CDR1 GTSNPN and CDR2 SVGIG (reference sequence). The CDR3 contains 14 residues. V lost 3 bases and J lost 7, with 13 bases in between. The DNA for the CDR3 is TGTGCCTGGAGGCCCTTGGCGGGGAATTCACCCCTCCACTTT. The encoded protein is CAWRPLAGNSPLHF.

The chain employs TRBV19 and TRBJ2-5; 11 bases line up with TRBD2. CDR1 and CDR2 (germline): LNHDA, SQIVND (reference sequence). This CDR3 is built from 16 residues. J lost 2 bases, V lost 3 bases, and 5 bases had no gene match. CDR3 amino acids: CASSISASGGQETQYF. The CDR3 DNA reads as TGTGCCAGTAGTATCTCCGCTAGCGGGGGGCAAGAGACCCAGTACTTC.

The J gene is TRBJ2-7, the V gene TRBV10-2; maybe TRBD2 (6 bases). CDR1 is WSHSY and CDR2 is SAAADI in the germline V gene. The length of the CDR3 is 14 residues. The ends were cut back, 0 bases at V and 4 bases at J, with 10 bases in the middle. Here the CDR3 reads CASSESGGPYEQYF. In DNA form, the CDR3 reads TGCGCCAGCAGTGAGTCCGGGGGTCCGTACGAGCAGTACTTC.

The CDR3: CAWSVGGSYEQYF. As DNA, the CDR3 is TGTGCCTGGAGTGTGGGGGGTTCCTACGAGCAGTACTTC. The chain recombines TRBV30 with TRBJ2-7; D might be TRBD2 (6 bases). The CDR3 sequence is 13 residues long. V dropped 0 bases and J dropped 1 base, with 7 bases sitting between them. CDR1 is GTSNPN and CDR2 is SVGIG in the germline V gene (reference sequence).

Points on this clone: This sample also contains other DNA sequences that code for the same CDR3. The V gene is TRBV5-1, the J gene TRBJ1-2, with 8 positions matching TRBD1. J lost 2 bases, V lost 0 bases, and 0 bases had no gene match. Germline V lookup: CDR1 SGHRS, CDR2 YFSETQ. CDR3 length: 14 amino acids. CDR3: CASSLGQGNYGYTF. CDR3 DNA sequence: TGCGCCAGCAGCTTGGGACAGGGGAACTATGGCTACACCTTC.

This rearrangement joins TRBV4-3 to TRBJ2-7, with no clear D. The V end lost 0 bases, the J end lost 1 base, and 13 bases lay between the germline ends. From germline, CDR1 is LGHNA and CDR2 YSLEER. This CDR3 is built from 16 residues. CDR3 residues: CASSQEAALLSYEQYF. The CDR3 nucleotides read TGCGCCAGCAGCCAAGAGGCGGCTCTTCTATCCTACGAGCAGTACTTC.

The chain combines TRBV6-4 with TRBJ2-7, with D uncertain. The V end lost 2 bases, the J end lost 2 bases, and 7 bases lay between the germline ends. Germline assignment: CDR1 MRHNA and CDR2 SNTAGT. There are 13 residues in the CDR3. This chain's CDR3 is CASSDLLTYEQYF. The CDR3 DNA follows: TGTGCCAGCAGTGACCTTCTTACCTACGAGCAGTACTTC.

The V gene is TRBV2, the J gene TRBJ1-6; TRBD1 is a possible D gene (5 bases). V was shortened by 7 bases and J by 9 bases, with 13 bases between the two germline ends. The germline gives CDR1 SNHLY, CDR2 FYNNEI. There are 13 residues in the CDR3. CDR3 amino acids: CASTEVGTSPLHF. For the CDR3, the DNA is TGTGCCAGCACCGAAGTAGGGACTTCACCCCTCCACTTT.

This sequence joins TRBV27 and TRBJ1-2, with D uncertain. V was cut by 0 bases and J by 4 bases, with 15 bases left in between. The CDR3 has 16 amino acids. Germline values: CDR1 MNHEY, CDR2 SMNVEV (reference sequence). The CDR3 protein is CASSLSGEQRFYGYTF. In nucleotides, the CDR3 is TGTGCCAGCAGTTTATCGGGAGAGCAGAGATTCTATGGCTACACCTTC.

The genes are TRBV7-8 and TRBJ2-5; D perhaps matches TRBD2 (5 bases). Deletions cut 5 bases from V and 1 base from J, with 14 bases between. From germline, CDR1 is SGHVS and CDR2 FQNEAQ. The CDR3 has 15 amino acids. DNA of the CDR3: TGTGCCAGCAGCCTTCGCGGGCTCTTCCAAGAGACCCAGTACTTC. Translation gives CASSLRGLFQETQYF.

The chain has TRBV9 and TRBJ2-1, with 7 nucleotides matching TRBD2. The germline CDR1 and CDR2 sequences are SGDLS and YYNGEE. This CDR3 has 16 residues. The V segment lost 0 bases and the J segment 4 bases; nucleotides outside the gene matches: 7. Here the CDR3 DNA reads TGTGCCAGCAGCGTAGGAGGAGCGGGGAGATACAATGAGCAGTTCTTC. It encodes CASSVGGAGRYNEQFF.

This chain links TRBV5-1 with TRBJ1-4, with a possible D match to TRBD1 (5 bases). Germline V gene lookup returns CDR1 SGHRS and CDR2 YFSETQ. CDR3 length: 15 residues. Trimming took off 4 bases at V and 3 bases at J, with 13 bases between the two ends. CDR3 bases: TGCGCCAGCAGCAGAGGGACCGCGCCTAATGAAAAACTGTTTTTT. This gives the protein CASSRGTAPNEKLFF.

CDR3 nucleotide sequence: TGTGCCAGCAGTTCTTACAGGGGTTTAACGATAGAGCAGTACTTC. Amino acid sequence: CASSSYRGLTIEQYF. The J gene is TRBJ2-7, the V gene TRBV6-6; 7 nucleotides match TRBD1. V was clipped by 4 bases and J by 7 bases; unmatched bases: 13. The CDR3 is made up of 15 amino acids. Germline CDR1 and CDR2: MNHNY and SVGAGI (reference sequence).

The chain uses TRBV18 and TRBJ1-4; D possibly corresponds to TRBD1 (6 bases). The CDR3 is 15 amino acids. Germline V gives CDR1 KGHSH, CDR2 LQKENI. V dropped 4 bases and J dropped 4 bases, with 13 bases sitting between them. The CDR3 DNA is TGTGCCAGCTCACGCTCGACAGGTGATAATGAAAAACTGTTTTTT. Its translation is CASSRSTGDNEKLFF.

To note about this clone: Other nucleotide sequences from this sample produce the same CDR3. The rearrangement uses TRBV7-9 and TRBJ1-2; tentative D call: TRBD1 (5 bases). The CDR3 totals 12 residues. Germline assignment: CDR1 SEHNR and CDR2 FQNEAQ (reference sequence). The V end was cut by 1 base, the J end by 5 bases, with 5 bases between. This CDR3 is CASSLEGYGYTF. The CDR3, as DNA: TGTGCCAGCAGCTTAGAGGGGTATGGCTACACCTTC.

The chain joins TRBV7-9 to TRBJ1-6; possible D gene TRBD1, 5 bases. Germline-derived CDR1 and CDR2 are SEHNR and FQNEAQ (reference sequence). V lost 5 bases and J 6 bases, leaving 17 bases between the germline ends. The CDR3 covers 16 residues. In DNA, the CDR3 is TGTGCCAGCAGCCCAGAAGGTATAGGGGCTAATTCACCCCTCCACTTT. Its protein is CASSPEGIGANSPLHF.